This is a list of T cell receptor beta chains from one sample in a study of T cells expressing NK-cell markers. One entry per CDR3 protein, without DNA, is what TCRdb gives after re-calling the 5' RACE reads. The repertoire table contains some 450,000 distinct CDR3 sequences. Sequencing input: blood T cells: a sorted CD56 or NKG2C T cell subset, CD4+ or CD8+ T cells, or bulk PBMC T cells (not recorded which). The source is a woman between 18 and 70 years old in good health. The CDR3 runs from the conserved cysteine through the conserved F or W.

J: TRBJ1-6
V: TRBV15
CDR3: CATSRDVNSPLHF

J: TRBJ2-1
V: TRBV12-3/TRBV12-4
CDR3: CASSLRRTGVGNEQFF

J: TRBJ1-3
V: TRBV29-1
CDR3: CSVEAPGNTIYF

J: TRBJ1-3
V: TRBV29-1
CDR3: CSVEDGGGSSGNTIYF

J: TRBJ1-1
V: TRBV21-1
CDR3: CASSKKGLTNTEAFF

J: TRBJ1-4
V: TRBV30
CDR3: CAWSEARGLVEKLFF

J: TRBJ2-1
V: TRBV10-3
CDR3: CAIQRQENNEQFF

J: TRBJ2-1
V: TRBV6-2/TRBV6-3
CDR3: CASSSDRVIEQFF

J: TRBJ1-5
V: TRBV15
CDR3: CATSSTHGGNQPQHF

J: TRBJ1-1
V: TRBV12-3/TRBV12-4
CDR3: CASSTGARRDTEAFF

J: TRBJ2-1
V: TRBV29-1
CDR3: CSVEETGSYNEQFF

J: TRBJ2-6
V: TRBV7-3
CDR3: CASSLHGPSGANVLTF

J: TRBJ2-7
V: TRBV24-1
CDR3: CATSGVAAAYEQYF

J: TRBJ2-5
V: TRBV4-3
CDR3: CASSRQDQETQYF

J: TRBJ2-1
V: TRBV21-1
CDR3: CASSTGRPYNEQFF

J: TRBJ2-3
V: TRBV11-2
CDR3: CASSIASGSIPDTQYF

J: TRBJ2-1
V: TRBV28
CDR3: CASRSNSGVLDNEQFF

J: TRBJ2-3
V: TRBV5-1
CDR3: CASSAQGPDTQYF

J: TRBJ2-2
V: TRBV29-1
CDR3: CSVEGGREALGELFF

J: TRBJ2-3
V: TRBV29-1
CDR3: CSVPGGKSTDTQYF

J: TRBJ2-2
V: TRBV15
CDR3: CATSGGRVTGELFF

J: TRBJ2-2
V: TRBV27
CDR3: CASSFLLGTGELFF

J: TRBJ2-7
V: TRBV6-2/TRBV6-3
CDR3: CASSPGTEGNEQYF

J: TRBJ1-1
V: TRBV29-1
CDR3: CSVTRQVNTEAFF

J: TRBJ2-5
V: TRBV19
CDR3: CASSRTSGQETQYF

J: TRBJ2-1
V: TRBV24-1
CDR3: CATSELTGTGGDFF

J: TRBJ2-2
V: TRBV7-9
CDR3: CASSPWEGELFF

J: TRBJ2-3
V: TRBV7-2
CDR3: CASSRLSGRTDTQYF

J: TRBJ2-2
V: TRBV7-3
CDR3: CASSFLAGANTGELFF

J: TRBJ1-1
V: TRBV19
CDR3: CASSLYPGTANTEAFF

J: TRBJ2-1
V: TRBV7-2
CDR3: CASSLALAGTEQFF

J: TRBJ2-5
V: TRBV12-3/TRBV12-4
CDR3: CASSLRVETQYF

J: TRBJ1-1
V: TRBV18
CDR3: CASSPPLGATTEAFF

J: TRBJ1-1
V: TRBV20-1
CDR3: CSARDHRGGAEAFF

J: TRBJ1-1
V: TRBV9
CDR3: CASSVTGQGVAEAFF

J: TRBJ1-2
V: TRBV3-1
CDR3: CASSQAQAGYTF

J: TRBJ2-1
V: TRBV5-1
CDR3: CASSFYNSYNEQFF

J: TRBJ1-4
V: TRBV7-9
CDR3: CASSSDRRFNEKLFF

J: TRBJ2-7
V: TRBV6-5
CDR3: CASSYERLADEQYF

J: TRBJ2-3
V: TRBV6-1
CDR3: CASGDREDPDTQYF

J: TRBJ2-3
V: TRBV4-3
CDR3: CASSQDLVSGDTQYF

J: TRBJ2-3
V: TRBV11-2
CDR3: CASSQQTSSSGGYRYTQYF